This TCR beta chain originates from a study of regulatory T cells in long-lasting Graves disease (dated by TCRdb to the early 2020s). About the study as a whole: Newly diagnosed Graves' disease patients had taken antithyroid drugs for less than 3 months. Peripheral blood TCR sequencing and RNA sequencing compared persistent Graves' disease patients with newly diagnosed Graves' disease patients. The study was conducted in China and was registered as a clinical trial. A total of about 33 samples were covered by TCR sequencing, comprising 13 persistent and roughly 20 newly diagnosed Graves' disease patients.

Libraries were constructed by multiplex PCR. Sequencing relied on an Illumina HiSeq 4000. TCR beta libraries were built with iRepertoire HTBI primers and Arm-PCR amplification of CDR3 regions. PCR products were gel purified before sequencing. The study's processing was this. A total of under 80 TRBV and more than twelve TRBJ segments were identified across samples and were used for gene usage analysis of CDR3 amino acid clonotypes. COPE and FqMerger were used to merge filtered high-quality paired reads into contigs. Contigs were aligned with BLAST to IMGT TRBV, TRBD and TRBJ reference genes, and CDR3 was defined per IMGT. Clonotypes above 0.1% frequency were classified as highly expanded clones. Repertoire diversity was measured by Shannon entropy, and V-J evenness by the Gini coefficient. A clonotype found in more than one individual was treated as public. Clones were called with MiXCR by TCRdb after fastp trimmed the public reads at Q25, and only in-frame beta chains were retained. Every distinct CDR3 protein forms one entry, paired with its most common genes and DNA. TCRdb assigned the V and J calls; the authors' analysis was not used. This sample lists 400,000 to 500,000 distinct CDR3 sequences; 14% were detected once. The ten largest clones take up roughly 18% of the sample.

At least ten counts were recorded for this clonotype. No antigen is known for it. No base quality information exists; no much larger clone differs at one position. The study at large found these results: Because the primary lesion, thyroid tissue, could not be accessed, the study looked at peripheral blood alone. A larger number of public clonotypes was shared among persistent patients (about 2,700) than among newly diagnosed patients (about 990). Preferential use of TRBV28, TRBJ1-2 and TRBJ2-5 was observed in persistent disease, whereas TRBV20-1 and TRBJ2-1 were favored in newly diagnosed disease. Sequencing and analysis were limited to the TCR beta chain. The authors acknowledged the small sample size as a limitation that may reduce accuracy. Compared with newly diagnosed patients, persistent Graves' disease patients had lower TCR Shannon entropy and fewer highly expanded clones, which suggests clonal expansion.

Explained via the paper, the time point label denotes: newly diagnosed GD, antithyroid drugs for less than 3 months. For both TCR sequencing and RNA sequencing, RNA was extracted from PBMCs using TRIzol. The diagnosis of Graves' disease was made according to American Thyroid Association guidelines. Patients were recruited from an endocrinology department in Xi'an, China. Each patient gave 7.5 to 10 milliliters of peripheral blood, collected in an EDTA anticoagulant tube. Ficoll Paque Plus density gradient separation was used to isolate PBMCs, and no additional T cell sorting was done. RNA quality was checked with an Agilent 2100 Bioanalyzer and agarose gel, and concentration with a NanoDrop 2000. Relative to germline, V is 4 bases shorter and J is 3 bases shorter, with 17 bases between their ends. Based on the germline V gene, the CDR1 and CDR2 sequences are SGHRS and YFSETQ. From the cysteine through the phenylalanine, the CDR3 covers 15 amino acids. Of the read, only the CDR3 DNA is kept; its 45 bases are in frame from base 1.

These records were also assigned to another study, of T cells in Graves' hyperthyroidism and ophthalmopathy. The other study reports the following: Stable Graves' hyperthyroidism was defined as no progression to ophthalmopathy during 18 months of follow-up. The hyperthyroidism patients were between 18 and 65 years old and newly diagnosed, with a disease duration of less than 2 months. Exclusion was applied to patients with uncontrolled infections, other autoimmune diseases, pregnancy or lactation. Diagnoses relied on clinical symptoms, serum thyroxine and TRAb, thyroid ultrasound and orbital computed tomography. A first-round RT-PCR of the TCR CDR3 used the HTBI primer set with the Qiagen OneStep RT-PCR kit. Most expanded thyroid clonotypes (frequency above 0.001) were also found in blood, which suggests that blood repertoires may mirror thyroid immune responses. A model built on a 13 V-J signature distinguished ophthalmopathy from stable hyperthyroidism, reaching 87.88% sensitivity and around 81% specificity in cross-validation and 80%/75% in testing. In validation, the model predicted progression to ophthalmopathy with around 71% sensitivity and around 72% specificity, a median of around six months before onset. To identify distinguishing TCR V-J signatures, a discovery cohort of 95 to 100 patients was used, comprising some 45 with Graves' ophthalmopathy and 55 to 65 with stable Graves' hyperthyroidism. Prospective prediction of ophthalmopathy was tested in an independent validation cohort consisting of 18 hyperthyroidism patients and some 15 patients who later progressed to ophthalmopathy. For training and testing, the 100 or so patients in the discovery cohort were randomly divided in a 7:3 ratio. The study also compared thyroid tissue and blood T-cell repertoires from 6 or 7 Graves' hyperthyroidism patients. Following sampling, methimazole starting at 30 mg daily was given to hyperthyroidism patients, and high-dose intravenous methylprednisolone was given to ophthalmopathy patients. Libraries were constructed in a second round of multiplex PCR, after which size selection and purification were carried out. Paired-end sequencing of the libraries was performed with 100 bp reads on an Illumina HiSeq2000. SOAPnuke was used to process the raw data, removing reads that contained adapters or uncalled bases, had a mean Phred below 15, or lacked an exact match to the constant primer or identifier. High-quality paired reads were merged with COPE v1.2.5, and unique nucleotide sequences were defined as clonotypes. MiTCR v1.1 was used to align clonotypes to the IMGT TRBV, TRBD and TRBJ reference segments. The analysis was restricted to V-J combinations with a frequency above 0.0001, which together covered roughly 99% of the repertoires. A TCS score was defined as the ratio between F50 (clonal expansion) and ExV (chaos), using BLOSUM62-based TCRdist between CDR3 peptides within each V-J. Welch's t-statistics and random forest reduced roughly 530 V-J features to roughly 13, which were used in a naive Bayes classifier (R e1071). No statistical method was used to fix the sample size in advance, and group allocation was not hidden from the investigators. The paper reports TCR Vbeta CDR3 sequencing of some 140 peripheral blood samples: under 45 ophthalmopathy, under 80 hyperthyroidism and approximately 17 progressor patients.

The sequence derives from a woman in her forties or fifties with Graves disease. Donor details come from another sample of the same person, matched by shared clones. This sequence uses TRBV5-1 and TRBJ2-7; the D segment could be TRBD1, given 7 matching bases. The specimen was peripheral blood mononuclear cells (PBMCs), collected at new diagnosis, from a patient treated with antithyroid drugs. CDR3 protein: CASSPAGQIVYEQYF. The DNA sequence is TGCGCCAGCAGCCCTGCGGGACAGATTGTCTACGAGCAGTACTTC.